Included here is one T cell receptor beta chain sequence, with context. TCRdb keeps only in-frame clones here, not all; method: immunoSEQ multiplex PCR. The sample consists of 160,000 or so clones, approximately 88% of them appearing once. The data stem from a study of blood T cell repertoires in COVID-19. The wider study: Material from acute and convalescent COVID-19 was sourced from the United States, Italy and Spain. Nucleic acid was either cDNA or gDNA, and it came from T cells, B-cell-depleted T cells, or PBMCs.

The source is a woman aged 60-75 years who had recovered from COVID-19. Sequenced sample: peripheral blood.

The CDR3 nucleotides read TGTGCCAGCAGCCAAGATAGGGGTCAGCCCCAGCATTTT. This translates into CASSQDRGQPQHF. The chain employs TRBV14 and TRBJ1-5; possibly TRBD1 for D (5 bases). CDR1 and CDR2 (germline): SGHDN, FVKESK. CDR3 length equals 13 residues. V was trimmed by 0 bases and J by 6 bases, leaving 6 bases between them.